This T cell receptor (beta chain) was identified in a study of blood T cell repertoires in COVID-19. Study information: Collection of acute and convalescent COVID-19 samples took place in the United States, Italy and Spain. PBMCs, B-cell-depleted T cells, or T cells provided the cDNA or gDNA that made up the material.

Under the authors' procedure: How many nucleated cells were present was estimated from reference gene primer amplification. The assay was immunoSEQ multiplex PCR, and TCRdb's table has in-frame clones only and misses some. V, J and clone size were drawn from that table, and D and trimming were deduced from the DNA. This sample has under 250,000 clones, with roughly 87% found just once. V dropped 6 bases and J dropped 4 bases, with 15 bases sitting between them. Germline CDR1 reads SEHNR; CDR2 reads FQNEAQ (reference sequence). There are 14 residues in the CDR3. Assignment of participants to cohorts was predicated upon participant-reported clinical history.

This sequence originates from a woman in her thirties with acute COVID-19. The chain carries TRBV7-9 and TRBJ2-5; D is uncertain. Input material: PBMCs or T cells enriched from blood (not recorded which). The CDR3 nucleotides are TGTGCCAGCAGGTTTACGAGGCTAGGAGAGACCCAGTACTTC. It encodes CASRFTRLGETQYF.